This TCR beta chain is from a study of T cell responses to AZD1222 COVID-19 vaccine. Points from the study as a whole: Baseline seropositivity characterized only a handful of AZD1222 recipients. Spike-specific TCR breadth and depth grew following two AZD1222 doses.

Details on this clone: Its specificity is unknown.

Sequencing was performed with immunoSEQ multiplex PCR; in TCRdb, only in-frame clones are kept and a portion is missing. Here the sample spans approximately 84,000 clones, roughly 80% being singletons. This TCR was sampled from an adult who received the AZD1222 COVID-19 vaccine. Sequencing used peripheral blood, obtained 28 days after the second AZD1222 dose.

The CDR3 loop reads CASSHGQGYGYTF. The CDR3 nucleotides read TGTGCCAGCAGCCACGGGCAGGGCTATGGCTACACCTTC. The rearrangement joins TRBV3-1 (or the pseudogene TRBV3-2) to TRBJ1-2, with D tentatively TRBD1 (5 bases). Between the trimmed V and J ends, which lost 3 bases and 4 bases, there was a span of 9 bases. In germline, CDR1 is LGHDT, CDR2 YNNKEL (reference sequence). The CDR3 contains 13 residues.